This T cell receptor (beta chain) was observed in a study of a mutant IDH1 vaccine in newly diagnosed glioma (dated by TCRdb to about 2021). Describing the broader study: In the chemotherapy-containing groups, vaccination started alongside temozolomide cycles, whereas in patients who had radiotherapy alone it started 4-6 weeks after radiotherapy. Of the 25 to 35 patients who were treated, around 60% were male and approximately 38% were female, and the mean age was around 41 years. For exploratory analyses, fewer than 30 treated patients had longitudinal TCRB deep sequencing done wherever samples were available. Visit V12 was the week-35 safety follow-up and visit V13 was the week-47 end of study. Prior to enrollment, standard therapy consisting of radiotherapy alone, temozolomide alone, or radiochemotherapy with temozolomide had been administered to patients, with the combination being received by most patients. Peripheral blood samples were drawn at six visits, namely V03 (baseline), V05, V07, V10, V12 and V13. What the study reported, not specific to this receptor: Selection of PBMC samples for TCRB deep sequencing was based on availability. Immune responses induced by the vaccine were seen in around 93% of patients across multiple MHC alleles. Changes in the top peripheral T cell clonotypes picked up by TCRB sequencing did not appear to be linked to pseudoprogression. It was noted by the authors that analyses of patient blood samples could not be reproduced owing to sample limitations.

Taken from cysteine to phenylalanine, the CDR3 has 13 residues. The retained sequence is limited to the CDR3, 39 bases, with the frame set at the first base. Looking up the germline V gene (reference sequence) yields CDR1 LNHDA and CDR2 SQIVND. Germline trimming: 4 bases from V, 6 bases from J; junction bases outside gene matches: 0. Of note for this clone: There is no known antigen for this receptor. No much larger clone exists at a distance of one base, and base qualities are not known.

The time point label for this specimen denotes: week 47, end of study. Every vaccine dose consisted of 300 ug of a 20-mer mutant IDH1 peptide in Montanide, administered subcutaneously together with topical imiquimod. Patients received eight vaccinations in weeks 1, 3, 5, 7, 11, 15, 19 and 23, corresponding to visits V03 through V10. All donors had newly diagnosed IDH1-mutant astrocytomas of WHO grade 3 or 4 that showed loss of nuclear ATRX. The samples were drawn from NOA16, a multicentre, single-arm, open-label phase I trial in Germany that tested a mutant IDH1 peptide vaccine in humans for the first time. Genomic DNA for TCRB sequencing was isolated from EDTA blood with the DNeasy Blood and Tissue Kit. The protocol used for the library was the immunoSEQ multiplex PCR assay. Rearranged TCR beta chain sequences were amplified using the hsTCRB Kit according to the manufacturer's protocol. TCRB libraries were sequenced on an Illumina MiSeq. Per the original workflow: Demultiplexing, trimming and gene mapping were performed with the kit vendor's proprietary platform. The clones in this table, taken by TCRdb from immuneACCESS, are in-frame only. Not every clone is retained; where verified, under half of the shortfall comes from an unresolved V gene, and the cause of the rest is unknown. The D gene and trimming were derived from the DNA, and the V and J assignments and clone size from that table. Counted in this sample were 40,000 to 45,000 clones; approximately 86% of them appeared once. The ten biggest clones cover over 15% of the sample.

This clonotype originated in a man aged 18 to 29 with glioma. Some clones in this sample may be carry-over from other donors' samples. Sequencing was performed on PBMCs, taken from a glioma patient whose treatment included an IDH1 peptide vaccine. The sequence links TRBV19 to TRBJ2-2, with TRBD1 matching 9 junction bases. This receptor carries the CDR3 CASSRDRAGELFF. The DNA reads TGTGCCAGTAGTAGGGACAGGGCCGGGGAGCTGTTTTTT.